This T cell receptor (beta chain) was recorded in a study of T cell repertoires in ileal Crohn's disease. The sample's time point: neoterminal ileum biopsy at postoperative endoscopy, about 6 months after surgery. CDR1 is KGHSH and CDR2 is LQKENI in the germline V gene. V was pared by 3 bases and J by 5 bases, with 14 bases between. The CDR3 runs to 15 residues. Study-wide points: Sorted CD8 T cells held more high-frequency clones than CD4. Clonality above 26.8% at surgery always came with endoscopic recurrence.

Profiling relied on immunoSEQ multiplex PCR, and the TCRdb table lists in-frame clones only, not all of them. The sample has about 62,000 clones; roughly nine tenths are singletons. Details on this clone: Its antigen is unknown.

The sequence was collected from an adult with Crohn's disease. The sequenced sample consisted of ileal tissue. The V gene is TRBV18, the J gene TRBJ2-1; TRBD2 might be the D (6 bases). CDR3 nucleotide sequence: TGTGCCAGCTCACCGTTGTCCGGGAGCCACAATGAGCAGTTCTTC. This sequence encodes CASSPLSGSHNEQFF. The variable domain in full, with the rest retrieved from reference TRBV18 and TRBJ2-1, is NAGVMQNPRHLVRRRGQEARLRCSPMKGHSHVYWYRQLPEEGLKFMVYLQKENIIDESGMPKERFSAEFPKEGPSILRIQQVVRGDSAAYFCASSPLSGSHNEQFFGPGTRLTVL.